This T cell receptor beta chain originates from a study of cytomegalovirus exposure and HLA in healthy donors. Unmatched junction bases numbered 2, after V lost 5 bases and J lost 3 bases. Germline V CDR1 and CDR2: PRHDT, FYEKMQ (reference sequence). This CDR3 spans 14 amino acids. PCR involved 60 Vbeta and 13 Jbeta primers. Repertoires were generated with immunoSEQ multiplex PCR, while TCRdb's copy carries only in-frame clones and drops some. The sample lists 150,000 to 180,000 clones, around 79% occurring once. Study findings and constraints: 87-base-pair reads could not separate some V segments, including TRBV6-2 and TRBV6-3. An analysis done earlier found most TCR beta V segments productive about 90% or about 30% of the time. Whilst most TCR sequences proved rare, a subset of public TCRs occurred across many donors. A later analysis by the authors found several of the most significant clusters apparently linked to common viral pathogens.

Concerning this clone: Its antigen is still unknown.

The sequence came from a man aged 18-30 years in good health and CMV-seronegative. The chain joins TRBV13 to TRBJ2-1, with 9 bases fitting TRBD1. Sequencing was performed on PBMCs. CDR3 sequence: CASSPDRGYNEQFF. The CDR3 nucleotides read TGTGCCAGCAGCCCGGACAGGGGCTACAATGAGCAGTTCTTC.